This is a list of T cell receptor beta chains from one sample in a study of PD-1 blockade in classical Hodgkin lymphoma. Clones were read by immunoSEQ multiplex PCR, and TCRdb kept only the in-frame ones, dropping some. Among tens of thousands of clones listed, 77% were seen once. The sample was peripheral blood mononuclear cells (PBMCs), taken before the second cycle of nivolumab. Source of these receptors: a human donor with classical Hodgkin lymphoma. The CDR3 runs from the conserved cysteine through the conserved F or W. A D gene is named only where the DNA matches it firmly. The size field is filled for only some rows; it gives once, few, many or a size class.

abundance,v_gene,d_gene,j_gene,CDR3nt,CDR3aa
NA,TRBV6-6,NA,TRBJ1-2,TGTGCCAGCAGTCCGGGGGCCGGATACGGCTACACCTTC,CASSPGAGYGYTF
NA,TRBV4-3,NA,TRBJ1-1,TGCGCCAGCAGCCAAACAGGGAGGGGTGAAGCTTTCTTT,CASSQTGRGEAFF
NA,TRBV7-2,NA,TRBJ1-1,TGTGCCAGCAGCTTAGGGATGAACACTGAAGCTTTCTTT,CASSLGMNTEAFF
NA,TRBV29-1,NA,TRBJ2-3,TGCAGCGGAGGGACCCTCTGGGATACGCAGTATTTT,CSGGTLWDTQYF
NA,TRBV7-2,NA,TRBJ2-1,TGTGCCAGCAGCTATCTAAGCGAGCAGTTCTTC,CASSYLSEQFF
few,TRBV19,NA,TRBJ2-5,TGTGCCAGTAGTCCGGGACCGAAAGAGACCCAGTACTTC,CASSPGPKETQYF
medium-sized,TRBV6-5,NA,TRBJ1-1,TGTGCCAGCAGTTACGGAGGCAGTAGACTAGGTAGCAGAGCTTTCTTT,CASSYGGSRLGSRAFF
NA,TRBV28,TRBD1,TRBJ2-5,TGTGCCAGCAGTGTGCCGGGACAGGGGAGGGAGACCCAGTACTTC,CASSVPGQGRETQYF
NA,TRBV5-4,NA,TRBJ2-7,TGTGCCAGCAGCCGAGTTGAGGACCTGGGGGAGCAGTACTTC,CASSRVEDLGEQYF
NA,TRBV30,NA,TRBJ1-3,TGTGCCTGGAGCAACCCAGGGTCCGGAAACACCATATATTTT,CAWSNPGSGNTIYF
once,TRBV5-4,TRBD2,TRBJ2-5,TGTGCCAGCAGCCCGGGAGGGGTAGAGACCCAGTACTTC,CASSPGGVETQYF
NA,TRBV6-4,TRBD2,TRBJ2-1,TGTGCCACAAGACGGGCTAGCGGGACGAATGAGCAGTTCTTC,CATRRASGTNEQFF
NA,TRBV6-1,TRBD1,TRBJ1-1,TGTGCCAGCAGTGCCCTAATCCCCGGGACAGGGGGAGGGAACACTGAAGCTTTCTTT,CASSALIPGTGGGNTEAFF
NA,TRBV7-2,TRBD2,TRBJ2-3,TGTGCCAGCAGATCGGGACTATACACAGATACGCAGTATTTT,CASRSGLYTDTQYF
once,TRBV12-5,TRBD1,TRBJ1-5,TGTGCTAGTGGCACAGGGGTGAATCAGCCCCAGCATTTT,CASGTGVNQPQHF
once,TRBV6-5,NA,TRBJ1-4,TGTGCCAGCAGTGGGACTTATGGGGATGAAAAACTGTTTTTT,CASSGTYGDEKLFF
NA,TRBV29-1,NA,TRBJ1-2,TGCAGCGTTGGGAGAGGCAGCTATGGCTACACCTTC,CSVGRGSYGYTF
NA,TRBV5-1,NA,TRBJ2-2,TGCGCCAGCAGCTTAAACAGCGGGGAGCTGTTTTTT,CASSLNSGELFF
NA,TRBV14,TRBD1,TRBJ1-1,TGTGCCAGCAGCGCCGGGACAGGGGGCTTGTATGGTGAAGCTTTCTTT,CASSAGTGGLYGEAFF
NA,TRBV6-5,NA,TRBJ1-2,TGTGCCAGCAGTTACTCCTTTCGGGGGGACTATGGCTACACCTTC,CASSYSFRGDYGYTF
NA,TRBV7-9,TRBD1,TRBJ1-6,TGTGCCAGCAGCTTATTAAGGGACAGGGTCTCACCCCTCCACTTT,CASSLLRDRVSPLHF
NA,TRBV20-1,NA,TRBJ2-3,TGCAGTGCTAGACACGGGGATACGCAGTATTTT,CSARHGDTQYF
NA,TRBV5-8,NA,TRBJ1-2,TGTGCCAGCACAGCGGGCAGGGCTAACTATGGCTACACCTTC,CASTAGRANYGYTF
NA,TRBV18,NA,TRBJ2-5,TGTGCCAGCTCACCAAAGATCCCCGAGACCCAGTACTTC,CASSPKIPETQYF
NA,TRBV15,NA,TRBJ2-6,TGTGCCACCCGCAGGACTGGGGCCAACGTCCTGACTTTC,CATRRTGANVLTF
NA,TRBV11-2,NA,TRBJ1-1,TGTGCCAGCAGCTTCCTCACGTTGGGGGCTGAAGCTTTCTTT,CASSFLTLGAEAFF